This T cell receptor (beta chain) was identified in a study of T cell clusters in autoimmune cytopenias. One tube held mixed TRB-A and TRB-B primer pools for touch-down PCR. After re-calling the multiplex PCR reads, TCRdb lists one entry per CDR3 protein, DNA absent. The repertoire table contains approximately 6,000 distinct CDR3 sequences. This CDR3 region has 13 residues. Germline V gives CDR1 KGHSH, CDR2 LQKENI. Each sample's input was roughly 250 ng genomic DNA, 30,000 to 45,000 genome equivalents. The sequenced sample consisted of peripheral blood. V is TRBV18 and J is TRBJ1-5. The sequence was collected from a human donor with an autoimmune cytopenia or autoimmune hepatitis (not recorded which). The CDR3 here is CASSLDSNQPQHF.